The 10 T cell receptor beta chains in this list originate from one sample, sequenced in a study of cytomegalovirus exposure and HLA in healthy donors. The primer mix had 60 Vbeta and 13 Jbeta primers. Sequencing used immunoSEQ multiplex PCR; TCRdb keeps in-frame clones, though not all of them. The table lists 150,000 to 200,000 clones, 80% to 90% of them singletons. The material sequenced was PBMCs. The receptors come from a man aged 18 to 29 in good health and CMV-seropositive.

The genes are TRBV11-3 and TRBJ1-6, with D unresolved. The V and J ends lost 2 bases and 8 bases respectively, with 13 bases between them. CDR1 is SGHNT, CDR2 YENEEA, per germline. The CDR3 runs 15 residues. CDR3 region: CASSLPPGCDSPLHF. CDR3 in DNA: TGTGCCAGCAGCTTACCCCCGGGATGCGATTCACCCCTCCACTTT. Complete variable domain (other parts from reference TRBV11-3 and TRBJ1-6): EAGVVQSPRYKIIEKKQPVAFWCNPISGHNTLYWYLQNLGQGPELLIRYENEEAVDDSQLPKDRFSAERLKGVDSTLKIQPAELGDSAVYLCASSLPPGCDSPLHFGNGTRLTVT.

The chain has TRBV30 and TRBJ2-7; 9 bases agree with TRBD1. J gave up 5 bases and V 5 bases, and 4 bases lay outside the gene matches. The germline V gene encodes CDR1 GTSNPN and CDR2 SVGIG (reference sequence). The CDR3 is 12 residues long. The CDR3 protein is CAWLQGAHEQYF. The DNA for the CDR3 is TGTGCCTGGCTACAGGGGGCCCACGAGCAGTACTTC.

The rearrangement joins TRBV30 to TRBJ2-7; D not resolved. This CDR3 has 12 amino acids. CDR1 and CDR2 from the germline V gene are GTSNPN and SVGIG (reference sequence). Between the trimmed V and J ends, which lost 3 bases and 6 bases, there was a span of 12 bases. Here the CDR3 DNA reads TGTGCCTGGAGAAACGGGTTGGGCGAGCAGTACTTC. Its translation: CAWRNGLGEQYF.

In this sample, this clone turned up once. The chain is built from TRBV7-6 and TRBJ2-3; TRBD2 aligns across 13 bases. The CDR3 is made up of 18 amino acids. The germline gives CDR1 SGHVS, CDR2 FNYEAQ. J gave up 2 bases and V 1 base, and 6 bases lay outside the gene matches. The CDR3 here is CASSLGSGLAGSTDTQYF. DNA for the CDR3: TGTGCCAGCAGCTTAGGTTCGGGACTAGCGGGGTCCACAGATACGCAGTATTTT. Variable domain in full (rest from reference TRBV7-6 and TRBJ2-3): GAGVSQSPRYKVTKRGQDVALRCDPISGHVSLYWYRQALGQGPEFLTYFNYEAQQDKSGLPNDRFSAERPEGSISTLTIQRTEQRDSAMYRCASSLGSGLAGSTDTQYFGPGTRLTVL.

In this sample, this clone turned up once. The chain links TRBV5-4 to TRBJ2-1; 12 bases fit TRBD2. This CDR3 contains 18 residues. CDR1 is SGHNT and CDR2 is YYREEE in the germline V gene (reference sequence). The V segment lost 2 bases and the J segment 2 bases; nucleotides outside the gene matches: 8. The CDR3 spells CASSFKLASGGAYNEQFF. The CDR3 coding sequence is TGTGCCAGCAGCTTCAAGCTCGCTAGCGGGGGGGCCTACAATGAGCAGTTCTTC.

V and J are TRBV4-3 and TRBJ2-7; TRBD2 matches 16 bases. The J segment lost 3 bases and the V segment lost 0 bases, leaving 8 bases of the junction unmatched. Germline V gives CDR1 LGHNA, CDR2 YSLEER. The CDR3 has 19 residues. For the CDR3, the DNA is TGCGCCAGCAGCCAAGACTACTCGGGACTAGCGGGGGGGGTCTACGAGCAGTACTTC. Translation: CASSQDYSGLAGGVYEQYF.

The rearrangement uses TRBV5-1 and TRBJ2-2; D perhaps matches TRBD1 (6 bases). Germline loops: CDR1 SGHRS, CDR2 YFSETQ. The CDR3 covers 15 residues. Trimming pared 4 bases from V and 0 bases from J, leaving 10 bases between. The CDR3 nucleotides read TGCGCCAGCAGCCCGGACAGTTCGAACACCGGGGAGCTGTTTTTT. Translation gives CASSPDSSNTGELFF.

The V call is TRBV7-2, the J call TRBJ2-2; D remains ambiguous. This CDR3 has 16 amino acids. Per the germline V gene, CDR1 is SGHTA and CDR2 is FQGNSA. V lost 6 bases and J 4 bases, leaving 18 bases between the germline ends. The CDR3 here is CASSTPSRFPTGELFF. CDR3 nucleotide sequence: TGTGCCAGCAGTACCCCGTCGAGGTTCCCCACCGGGGAGCTGTTTTTT.

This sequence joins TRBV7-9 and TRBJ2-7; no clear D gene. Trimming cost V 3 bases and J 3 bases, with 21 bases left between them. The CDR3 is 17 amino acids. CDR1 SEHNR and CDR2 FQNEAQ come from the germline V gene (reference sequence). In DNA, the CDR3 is TGTGCCAGCAGCTTGGTGGCAGGCCGACGTATCGGCTACGAGCAGTACTTC. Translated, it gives CASSLVAGRRIGYEQYF.

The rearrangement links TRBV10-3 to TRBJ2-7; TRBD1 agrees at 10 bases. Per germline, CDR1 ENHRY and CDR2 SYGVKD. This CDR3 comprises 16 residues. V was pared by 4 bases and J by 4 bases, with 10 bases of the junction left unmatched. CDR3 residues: CAISVRGQGQGYEQYF. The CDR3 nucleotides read TGTGCCATCAGTGTGCGGGGACAGGGACAGGGGTACGAGCAGTACTTC.